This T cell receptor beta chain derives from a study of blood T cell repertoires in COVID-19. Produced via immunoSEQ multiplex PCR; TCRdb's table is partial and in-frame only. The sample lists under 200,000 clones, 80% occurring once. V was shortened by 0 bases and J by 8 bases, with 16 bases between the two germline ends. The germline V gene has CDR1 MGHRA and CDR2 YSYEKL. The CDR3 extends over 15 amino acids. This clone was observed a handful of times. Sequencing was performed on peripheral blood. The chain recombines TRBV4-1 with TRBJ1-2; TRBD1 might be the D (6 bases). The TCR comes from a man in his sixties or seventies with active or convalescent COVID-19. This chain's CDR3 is CASSQDMGAQIGYTF. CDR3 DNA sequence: TGCGCCAGCAGCCAAGATATGGGGGCGCAAATAGGCTACACCTTC.